A single sample gave rise to the 27 T cell receptor beta chains below, sequenced in a study of CD8+CD57+ T cells in acquired aplastic anemia (dated by TCRdb to 2016 to 2019). Sequenced using an Illumina HiSeq 2000. Genomic DNA was used as template for profiling of TCR beta VDJ combinations and CDR3 sequences. TCRdb reworked the public reads: Q25 trimming with fastp, MiXCR clone assembly, productive beta chains retained. Each entry is one CDR3 protein sequence, shown with its most common DNA and genes. This sample lists roughly 200,000 distinct CDR3 sequences; less than 75% were detected once. The ten largest make up roughly 62% of the sample. The patients picked for sequencing were ones in whom flow cytometry had shown an expansion of CD8+CD57+ cells. Sequenced material: sorted CD4+, CD8+, or CD8+CD57+ T cells (not recorded which) from PBMCs. The receptors were sampled from a human donor with aplastic anemia.

The chain joins TRBV24-1 to TRBJ2-1; 10 nucleotides line up with TRBD2. Germline V lookup: CDR1 KGHDR, CDR2 SFDVKD. Trimming removed 4 bases from V and 1 base from J; junction bases left unmatched: 6. CDR3 size: 17 residues. The CDR3 protein is CATSESSGGDSYNEQFF. For the CDR3, the DNA is TGTGCCACCAGTGAGTCTAGCGGGGGTGATTCCTACAATGAGCAGTTCTTC.

CDR3 protein: CASSSSRTQETQYF. The CDR3 region has the DNA TGTGCCAGCAGCTCGTCTAGGACGCAAGAGACCCAGTACTTC. The V call is TRBV7-2, the J call TRBJ2-5; D is unresolved. This CDR3 spans 14 amino acids. CDR1 SGHTA and CDR2 FQGNSA come from the germline V gene. V was trimmed by 4 bases and J by 2 bases, leaving 11 bases between them. The entire variable domain, with the rest obtained from reference TRBV7-2 and TRBJ2-5, is as follows: GAGVSQSPSNKVTEKGKDVELRCDPISGHTALYWYRQSLGQGLEFLIYFQGNSAPDKSGLPSDRFSAERTGGSVSTLTIQRTQQEDSAVYLCASSSSRTQETQYFGPGTRLLVL.

The gene calls are TRBV9 and TRBJ2-5; no definite D call. CDR1 and CDR2 from the germline V gene are SGDLS and YYNGEE. CDR3 length equals 14 residues. Trimming shortened V by 4 bases and J by 5 bases, and 15 bases separated the two germline ends. The DNA for the CDR3 is TGTGCCAGCAGCCCTCGGACGGAAGGGGAGACCCAGTACTTC. Translation: CASSPRTEGETQYF.

This chain joins TRBV7-3 and TRBJ1-2, with D maybe TRBD1 (6 bases). Per germline, CDR1 SGHTA and CDR2 FQGTGA. With 5 bases removed from V and 0 bases from J, the gap between germline ends came to 13 bases. The CDR3 has 15 amino acids. This CDR3 reads CASSQGAGANYGYTF. Written as DNA, the CDR3 is TGTGCCAGCAGCCAAGGCGCAGGGGCTAACTATGGCTACACCTTC.

This rearrangement joins TRBV2 to TRBJ1-4, with D perhaps matching TRBD1 (6 bases). Trimming took 2 bases from V and 4 from J, leaving 20 bases between them. The CDR3 runs to 18 residues. Germline V CDR1 and CDR2: SNHLY, FYNNEI. This chain's CDR3 is CASSEPGTAKGDNEKLFF. DNA for the CDR3: TGTGCCAGCAGTGAACCTGGGACCGCCAAGGGGGATAATGAAAAACTGTTTTTT.

This clonotype was counted between two and nine times. The chain recombines TRBV7-9 with TRBJ2-3; D gene uncertain. The germline CDR1 and CDR2 sequences are SEHNR and FQNEAQ (reference sequence). The V gene lost 5 bases and the J gene lost 3 bases, with 12 bases spanning the gap. CDR3 length: 14 residues. The CDR3 spells CASSQHSYTDTQYF. CDR3 coding DNA: TGTGCCAGCAGCCAACATAGCTATACAGATACGCAGTATTTT.

This clonotype was seen a handful of times. A much larger clone differs from this one at a single base, so this may be a read error. The rearrangement uses TRBV10-1 and TRBJ1-3; D not resolved. There are 14 residues in the CDR3. Germline V gene sequence: CDR1 WNHNN, CDR2 SYGVQD (reference sequence). In DNA, the CDR3 is TGCGCCAGCAGTTCAAAAGGATCTGGAAACGCCATATATTTT. This gives the protein CASSSKGSGNAIYF.

This clonotype came up a few times. V is TRBV10-3 and J is TRBJ1-1; D is possibly TRBD1 (6 bases). CDR1 is ENHRY and CDR2 is SYGVKD in the germline V gene. Trimming removed 7 bases from V and 1 base from J, with 13 bases in between. The CDR3 is 14 residues long. CDR3 sequence (DNA): TGTGCCATCAACTCACAGGGAGCGAACACTGAAGCTTTCTTT. This encodes CAINSQGANTEAFF.

The chain is built from TRBV6-1 and TRBJ2-3; a possible D gene is TRBD1 (5 bases). The germline CDR1 and CDR2 sequences are MNHNS and SASEGT. This CDR3 spans 15 amino acids. Between the trimmed V and J ends, which lost 5 bases and 0 bases, there was a span of 12 bases. CDR3 in DNA: TGTGCCAGCAGTCAGGGCCGACCTAGCACAGATACGCAGTATTTT. Its protein product is CASSQGRPSTDTQYF.

This clonotype appeared once. This rearrangement joins TRBV4-2 to TRBJ1-1; D unclear. This CDR3 spans 14 amino acids. The V gene's germline CDR1 is LGHNA and CDR2 YNFKEQ. The V and J ends lost 5 bases and 3 bases respectively, with 13 bases between them. As DNA, the CDR3 is TGTGCCAGCAGCTTATCGCTGGGATACACTGAAGCTTTCTTT. Translation gives CASSLSLGYTEAFF.

This clonotype occurred a few times. This sequence joins TRBV14 and TRBJ2-7, with 9 bases aligning to TRBD2. V lost 1 base, J lost 4 bases, and 2 bases stayed unmatched. The germline gives CDR1 SGHDN, CDR2 FVKESK. CDR3 length: 14 amino acids. The CDR3 sequence: CASSQGLADYEQYF. In DNA form, the CDR3 reads TGTGCCAGCAGCCAAGGACTAGCGGATTACGAGCAGTACTTC.

The J gene is TRBJ2-2, the V gene TRBV7-7, with D possibly being TRBD2 (6 bases). The CDR3 extends over 13 amino acids. Trimming stripped 11 bases from V and 0 bases from J, with 10 bases between. The germline V gene has CDR1 SSHAT and CDR2 FNYEAQ (reference sequence). The CDR3 DNA reads TGTGCCGCGGAGGGGACGAACACCGGGGAGCTGTTTTTT. Amino acid sequence: CAAEGTNTGELFF.

The rearrangement joins TRBV9 to TRBJ2-4; tentatively, D is TRBD2 (6 bases). CDR1 is SGDLS and CDR2 is YYNGEE in the germline V gene. The CDR3 totals 14 residues. The V gene lost 4 bases and the J gene lost 1 base, with 9 bases spanning the gap. CDR3 protein: CASSQEGAKNIQYF. The DNA for the CDR3 is TGTGCCAGCAGCCAGGAGGGCGCCAAAAACATTCAGTACTTC.

Concerning this clonotype itself: Sequence at one end of the junction differs from germline and may be a read error. This CDR3 reads CASSPLEETQYF. The CDR3 DNA reads as TGTGCTAGCAGCCCTTTGGAAGAGACCCAGTACTTC. The V call is TRBV7-7, the J call TRBJ2-5; D not certain. The CDR3 extends over 12 amino acids. Germline CDR1 SSHAT, CDR2 FNYEAQ (reference sequence). Full variable domain (missing parts from reference TRBV7-7 and TRBJ2-5): GAGVSQSPRYKVTKRGQDVTLRCDPISSHATLYWYQQALGQGPEFLTYFNYEAQPDKSGLPSDRFSAERPEGSISTLTIQRTEQRDSAMYRCASSPLEETQYFGPGTRLLVL.

V and J are TRBV2 and TRBJ2-2; 8 bases agree with TRBD2. Germline V lookup: CDR1 SNHLY, CDR2 FYNNEI. V gave up 4 bases and J gave up 2 bases; unmatched junction bases: 9. The CDR3 contains 17 residues. The CDR3 nucleotides read TGTGCCAGCAGTGTCCGCATAGCGGGATTAAACACCGGGGAGCTGTTTTTT. Its translation: CASSVRIAGLNTGELFF.

Turning to this clonotype: One end of the junction does not line up with germline, which may come from a read error. V gene TRBV5-1 combines with J gene TRBJ1-6; D remains ambiguous. Germline-derived CDR1 and CDR2 are SGHRS and YFSETQ. This CDR3 has 13 residues. The CDR3 nucleotides read TGCGCCAGCAGCGCGGCACCGGATTCACCCCTCCACTTC. Encoded protein: CASSAAPDSPLHF.

The genes are TRBV19 and TRBJ2-7; no firm D call. This CDR3 has 15 amino acids. V gave up 3 bases and J gave up 2 bases, with 14 bases separating them. Germline V gene data show CDR1 as LNHDA and CDR2 as SQIVND (reference sequence). In DNA, the CDR3 is TGTGCCAGTAGTATTGGCGCACCTACGACCTACGAGCAGTACTTC. This gives the protein CASSIGAPTTYEQYF.

The chain recombines TRBV20-1 with TRBJ1-1; 11 positions match TRBD1. The junction had 5 bases not matched to a gene; V was cut back by 3 bases and J by 2 bases. The germline V gene has CDR1 DFQATT and CDR2 SNEGSKA (reference sequence). The CDR3 is 15 amino acids. CDR3 residues: CSASGGQGVNTEAFF. The CDR3 DNA sequence: TGCAGTGCTAGTGGGGGACAGGGGGTTAACACTGAAGCTTTCTTT.

This chain connects TRBV10-2 to TRBJ2-7; no reliable D call. Between the trimmed V and J ends, which lost 2 bases and 0 bases, there was a span of 8 bases. CDR3 length: 14 amino acids. Germline CDR1 reads WSHSY; CDR2 reads SAAADI. CDR3 region: CASSEHRSSYEQYF. DNA for the CDR3: TGCGCCAGCAGTGAGCATAGGAGCTCCTACGAGCAGTACTTC.

Worth noting for this clonotype: A read error may account for a junction end that differs from germline. This chain links TRBV5-4 with TRBJ1-1; TRBD1 might be the D (5 bases). Germline V lookup: CDR1 SGHNT, CDR2 YYREEE (reference sequence). CDR3 length equals 14 residues. The CDR3 nucleotides read TGTCCCAGCAGCTTGGCCCTCAACGGGGGTGAAGCTTTCTTT. Protein sequence: CPSSLALNGGEAFF.

The chain's CDR3 is CAIMASGAKETQYF. CDR3 bases: TGTGCCATCATGGCTAGCGGGGCAAAAGAGACCCAGTACTTC. The V call is TRBV10-3, the J call TRBJ2-5; 9 nucleotides line up with TRBD2. Losses at the gene ends were 7 bases for V and 3 bases for J; bases not matched to a gene: 6. CDR1 and CDR2 from the germline V gene are ENHRY and SYGVKD. This CDR3 has 14 amino acids.

The CDR3 spells CASSSPGRGETQYF. CDR3 DNA: TGTGCCAGCAGCTCACCTGGCAGGGGTGAGACCCAGTACTTC. This chain uses TRBV7-8 with TRBJ2-5, with a possible D match to TRBD1 (6 bases). Trimming pared 4 bases from V and 5 bases from J, leaving 14 bases between. This CDR3 comprises 14 residues. Looked up from germline, CDR1 is SGHVS and CDR2 is FQNEAQ.

The V gene is TRBV7-9, the J gene TRBJ2-1; D is perhaps TRBD2 (6 bases). Germline CDR1 and CDR2: SEHNR and FQNEAQ (reference sequence). The CDR3 is 16 residues long. The V gene lost 6 bases and the J gene lost 2 bases, with 17 bases spanning the gap. CDR3 amino acids: CASSGTQLPTYNEQFF. In nucleotides, the CDR3 is TGTGCCAGCAGTGGGACTCAACTCCCAACCTACAATGAGCAGTTCTTC.

The chain links TRBV9 to TRBJ1-6, with 7 bases aligning to TRBD1. Looked up from germline, CDR1 is SGDLS and CDR2 is YYNGEE. V lost 3 bases, J lost 7 bases, and 4 bases stayed unmatched. The length of the CDR3 is 14 residues. The CDR3 region has the DNA TGTGCCAGCAGCGCACAGGGGTTGAATTCACCCCTCCACTTT. Protein sequence: CASSAQGLNSPLHF.

This clonotype was detected only a few times. This chain links TRBV7-9 with TRBJ2-1; 12 nucleotides agree with TRBD2. Germline V gene sequence: CDR1 SEHNR, CDR2 FQNEAQ (reference sequence). V lost 5 bases to trimming and J lost 7 bases; unmatched junction nucleotides: 6. The CDR3 sequence is 15 residues long. The CDR3 region is CASSPGLAGQNEQFF. CDR3 nucleotide sequence: TGTGCCAGCAGCCCCGGACTAGCGGGGCAGAATGAGCAGTTCTTC.

The chain is built from TRBV10-3 and TRBJ1-5, with D possibly matching TRBD1 (6 bases). Trimming pared 4 bases from V and 3 bases from J, leaving 13 bases between. Germline CDR1 is ENHRY and CDR2 is SYGVKD. The CDR3 sequence is 15 residues long. This CDR3 is CAISVGQGNNQPQHF. The CDR3 bases are TGTGCCATCAGTGTGGGGCAGGGGAACAATCAGCCCCAGCATTTT.

The rearrangement joins TRBV2 to TRBJ2-2, with a possible D match to TRBD2 (5 bases). Germline-derived CDR1 and CDR2 are SNHLY and FYNNEI. This CDR3 has 14 amino acids. V lost 6 bases, J lost 2 bases, and 10 bases lay in between. The CDR3 DNA follows: TGTGCCAGCAGGGACTCACATAACACCGGGGAGCTGTTTTTT. Protein sequence: CASRDSHNTGELFF.